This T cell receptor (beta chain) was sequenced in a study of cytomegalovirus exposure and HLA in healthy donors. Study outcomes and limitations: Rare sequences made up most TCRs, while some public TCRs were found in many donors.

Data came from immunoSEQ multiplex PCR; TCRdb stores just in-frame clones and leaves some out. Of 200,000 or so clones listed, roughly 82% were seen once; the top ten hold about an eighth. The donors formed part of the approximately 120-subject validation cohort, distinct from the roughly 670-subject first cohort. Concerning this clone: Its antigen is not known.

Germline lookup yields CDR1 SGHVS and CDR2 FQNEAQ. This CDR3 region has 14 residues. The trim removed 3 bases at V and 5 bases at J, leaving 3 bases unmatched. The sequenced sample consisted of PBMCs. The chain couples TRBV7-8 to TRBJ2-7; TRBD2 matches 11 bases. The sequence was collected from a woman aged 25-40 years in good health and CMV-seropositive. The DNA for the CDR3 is TGTGCCAGCAGCTTTAGCGGGAGGGAAAACGAGCAGTACTTC. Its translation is CASSFSGRENEQYF.